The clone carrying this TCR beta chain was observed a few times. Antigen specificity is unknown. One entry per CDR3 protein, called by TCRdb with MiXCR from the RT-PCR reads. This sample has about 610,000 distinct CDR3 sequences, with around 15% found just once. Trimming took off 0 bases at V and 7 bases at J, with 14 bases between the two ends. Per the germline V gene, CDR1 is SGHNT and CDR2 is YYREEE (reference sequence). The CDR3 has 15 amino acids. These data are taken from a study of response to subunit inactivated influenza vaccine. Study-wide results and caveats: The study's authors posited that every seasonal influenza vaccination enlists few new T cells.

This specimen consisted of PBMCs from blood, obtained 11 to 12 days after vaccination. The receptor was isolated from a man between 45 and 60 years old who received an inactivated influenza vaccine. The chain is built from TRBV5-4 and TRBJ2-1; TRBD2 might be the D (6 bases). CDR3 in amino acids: CASSLAGGNGNEQFF. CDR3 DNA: TGTGCCAGCAGCTTGGCCGGCGGGAACGGTAATGAGCAGTTCTTC.